The entry that follows covers one TCR beta chain sequence. Just one base apart from a much larger clone, this may be a read error. This sample was taken from a study of kidney transplant recipient with SARS-CoV-2 infection. Each CDR3 protein gets one entry after TCRdb re-called the reads with MiXCR. This table has some 220,000 distinct CDR3 sequences, about 28% appearing once. Trimming removed 5 bases from V and 4 bases from J, with 23 bases in between. The CDR3 is made up of 17 amino acids. The germline gives CDR1 WNHNN, CDR2 SYGVQD (reference sequence). The rearrangement joins TRBV10-1 to TRBJ1-2; unclear D gene. The starting material was a blood sample, obtained at baseline and on roughly day 110 from a kidney transplant recipient. The clonotype originates from a male patient between 25 and 40 years old who had COVID-19 and was a kidney transplant recipient. Some T cells may have originated in the graft donor. The CDR3 sequence: CASSQDAGSRKTYGYTF. Here the CDR3 DNA reads TGCGCCAGCAGTCAGGATGCAGGATCGCGAAAGACCTATGGCTACACCTTC.